The clone carrying this T cell receptor beta chain was seen a single time. Its antigen is unidentified. DNA at roughly 0.2 ug, around 30,000 T cell genomes, went into sorted-subset replicate PCRs. The data were produced by immunoSEQ multiplex PCR, yet TCRdb's version contains in-frame clones alone and is incomplete. This table has 1 million to 1.3 million clones, approximately 78% appearing once. These data belong to a study of shared clonotypes between healthy human individuals. Study-wide points: Relative to clonotypes present in all four donors, those not shared had lower generation probabilities.

CDR1 and CDR2 (germline): MNHNS, SASEGT. This CDR3 has 13 residues. Germline trimming cut 4 bases from V and 7 bases from J; bases unmatched to any gene: 3. Naive CD4+ cells were CD45RA-selected; the remaining cells were memory. The sample was memory CD4+ T cells from PBMCs. The subset: CD45RA-negative fraction. This TCR derives from a man between 18 and 29 years old in good health. Some clones in this sample may be carry-over from other donors' samples. The chain carries TRBV6-1 and TRBJ2-7; 11 nucleotides agree with TRBD2. The CDR3 here is CASSGGTSGEQYF. CDR3 DNA: TGTGCCAGCAGTGGCGGGACTAGCGGAGAGCAGTACTTC.